This T cell receptor (beta chain) was identified during a study of OX40 agonist ivuxolimab in advanced cancers. Looking at the study overall: It was ivuxolimab, an agonistic anti-OX40 (CD134) antibody, that patients were treated with. Each dose-escalation patient presented with hepatocellular carcinoma, melanoma, renal cell or head and neck cancer. Study-level findings and limits: At 0.1 to 3.0 mg/kg, clonal expansion of CD4+ and CD8+ blood T cells had occurred by week 6. Low levels of normalized T-cell clonal expansion also appeared in some nonresponders.

Germline V CDR1 and CDR2: MDHEN, SYDVKM. V dropped 3 bases and J dropped 3 bases, with 8 bases sitting between them. This CDR3 has 13 amino acids. The method was immunoSEQ multiplex PCR; TCRdb's version includes in-frame clones alone and lacks a portion of them. The sample lists about 93,000 clones, 90% to 95% occurring once. Remarks on this clone: Its specificity is not known. Other DNA sequences in this sample translate to the same CDR3.

The sample here was CD4+ or CD8+ T cells sorted from blood, taken in a trial of the OX40 agonist ivuxolimab. The rearrangement uses TRBV28 and TRBJ2-5, with D possibly being TRBD2 (6 bases). This clonotype was sampled from an adult with an advanced solid tumor such as melanoma, head and neck, liver or kidney cancer. This CDR3 reads CASSLSGEETQYF. The CDR3 region has the DNA TGTGCCAGCAGTTTGTCGGGAGAAGAGACCCAGTACTTC.